This T cell receptor (beta chain) was sequenced for a study of T-cell memory formation after mild COVID-19. Remarks on this clonotype: Its cognate antigen is unknown.

Unmatched junction bases numbered 9, after V lost 11 bases and J lost 2 bases. Germline V gene lookup returns CDR1 MGHDK and CDR2 SYGVNS. This CDR3 has 14 amino acids. MiXCR, applied by TCRdb to the 5' RACE reads, yields one record per CDR3 protein. The sample contains 200,000 to 250,000 distinct CDR3 sequences, 9.5% of which appear only once. General study results and limits: The second-wave clones peaking on day 37 were not confirmed as SARS-CoV-2-specific.

The chain uses TRBV25-1 and TRBJ2-1; 7 bases align to TRBD2. The source of this sequence is a man between 18 and 29 years old who had mild COVID-19 (a few samples of this study predate the infection). Cell type and time point are not known. The sequencing sample was made of PBMCs or a T cell subset sorted from them (not recorded which). The DNA for the CDR3 is TGTGCCTCCAAAGCGGGGCCGGCCTACAATGAGCAGTTCTTC. Translating it yields CASKAGPAYNEQFF. Full variable domain (rest looked up from reference TRBV25-1 and TRBJ2-1): EADIYQTPRYLVIGTGKKITLECSQTMGHDKMYWYQQDPGMELHLIHYSYGVNSTEKGDLSSESTVSRIRTEHFPLTLESARPSHTSQYLCASKAGPAYNEQFFGPGTRLTVL.